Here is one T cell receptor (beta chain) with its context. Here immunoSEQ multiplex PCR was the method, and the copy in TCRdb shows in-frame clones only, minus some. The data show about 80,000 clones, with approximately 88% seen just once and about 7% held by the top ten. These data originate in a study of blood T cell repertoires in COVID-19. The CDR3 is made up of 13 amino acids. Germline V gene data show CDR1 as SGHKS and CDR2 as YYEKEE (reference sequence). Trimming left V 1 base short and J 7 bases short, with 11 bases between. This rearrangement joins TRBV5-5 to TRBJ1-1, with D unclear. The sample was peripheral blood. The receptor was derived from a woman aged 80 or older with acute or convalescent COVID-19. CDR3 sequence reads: CASSLSTTFEAFF. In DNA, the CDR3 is TGTGCCAGCAGCTTGTCGACAACCTTTGAAGCTTTCTTT.